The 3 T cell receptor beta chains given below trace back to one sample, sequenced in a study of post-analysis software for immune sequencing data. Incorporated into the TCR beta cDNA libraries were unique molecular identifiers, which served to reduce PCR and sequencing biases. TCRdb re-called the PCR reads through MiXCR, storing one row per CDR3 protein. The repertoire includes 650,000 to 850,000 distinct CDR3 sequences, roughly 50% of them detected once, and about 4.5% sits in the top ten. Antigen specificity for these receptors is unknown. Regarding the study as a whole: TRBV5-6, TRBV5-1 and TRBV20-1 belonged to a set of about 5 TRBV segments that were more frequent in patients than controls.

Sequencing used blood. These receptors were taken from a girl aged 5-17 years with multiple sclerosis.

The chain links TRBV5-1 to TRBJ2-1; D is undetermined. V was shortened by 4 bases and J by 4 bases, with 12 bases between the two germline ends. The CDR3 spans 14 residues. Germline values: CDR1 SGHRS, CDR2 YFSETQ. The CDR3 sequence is CASSPPRLYNEQFF. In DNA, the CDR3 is TGCGCCAGCAGCCCCCCCCGCCTTTACAATGAGCAGTTCTTC. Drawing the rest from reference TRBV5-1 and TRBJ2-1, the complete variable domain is KAGVTQTPRYLIKTRGQQVTLSCSPISGHRSVSWYQQTPGQGLQFLFEYFSETQRNKGNFPGRFSGRQFSNSRSEMNVSTLELGDSALYLCASSPPRLYNEQFFGPGTRLTVL.

The CDR3 nucleotides read TGTGCCAGTAGTCTGGCCTGGGGTAGCGGGAGTCTCGGTACGCAGTATTTT. It specifies CASSLAWGSGSLGTQYF. The V call is TRBV19, the J call TRBJ2-3; 9 nucleotides agree with TRBD2. The CDR3 totals 17 residues. CDR1 and CDR2 (germline): LNHDA, SQIVND (reference sequence). V shed 5 bases and J 8 bases; nucleotides not matched to a gene: 17.

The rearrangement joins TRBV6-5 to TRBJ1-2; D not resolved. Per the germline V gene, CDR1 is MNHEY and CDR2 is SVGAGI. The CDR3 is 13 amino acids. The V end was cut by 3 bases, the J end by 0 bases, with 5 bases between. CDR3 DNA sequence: TGTGCCAGCAGTTATCAGGCTAACTATGGCTACACCTTC. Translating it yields CASSYQANYGYTF.